Shown below are 28 T cell receptor beta chains from a single sample sequenced in a study of shared clonotypes between healthy human individuals. Naive CD8 cells were CD45RO-negative, positively selected for CCR7, excluding terminally differentiated effector memory CD45RA+ cells. TCRdb's copy holds only in-frame clones and misses some; the assay was immunoSEQ multiplex PCR. This sample yields about 580,000 clones, of which nearly 98% are seen a single time; 0.3% belongs to the top ten. The sequenced material came from naive CD8+ T cells sorted from blood. The receptors stem from a man younger than 45 in good health.

The chain links TRBV19 to TRBJ2-7, with D possibly matching TRBD2 (6 bases). From germline, CDR1 is LNHDA and CDR2 SQIVND (reference sequence). V was trimmed by 5 bases and J by 1 base, leaving 15 bases between them. The CDR3 is 15 residues long. CDR3 amino acids: CASSPFGGGSYEQYF. The CDR3 bases are TGTGCCAGTAGTCCCTTTGGGGGAGGTTCCTACGAGCAGTACTTC.

J is TRBJ2-5 and V is TRBV7-9; weak D call: TRBD2 (6 bases). From germline, CDR1 is SEHNR and CDR2 FQNEAQ (reference sequence). V lost 3 bases to trimming and J lost 0 bases, with 11 bases between them. This CDR3 comprises 15 residues. The CDR3 loop reads CASSFRVADQETQYF. The CDR3 DNA is TGTGCCAGCAGCTTTAGGGTAGCGGACCAAGAGACCCAGTACTTC.

V usage is TRBV6-1 and J usage is TRBJ1-4; the D gene is possibly TRBD1 (5 bases). Germline values: CDR1 MNHNS, CDR2 SASEGT. The CDR3 is made up of 15 amino acids. With 6 bases removed from V and 0 bases from J, the gap between germline ends came to 11 bases. For the CDR3, the DNA is TGTGCCAGCAGACCTCGACAGACAACTAATGAAAAACTGTTTTTT. The encoded protein is CASRPRQTTNEKLFF.

The gene calls are TRBV30 and TRBJ2-2; 7 bases map to TRBD1. V lost 4 bases and J lost 4; bases outside the gene matches: 0. The CDR3 extends over 12 amino acids. Germline values: CDR1 GTSNPN, CDR2 SVGIG (reference sequence). For the CDR3, the DNA is TGTGCCTGGACAGGGGGCACCGGGGAGCTGTTTTTT. It codes for CAWTGGTGELFF.

The V call is TRBV7-8, the J call TRBJ1-1, with D unresolved. Germline V gene sequence: CDR1 SGHVS, CDR2 FQNEAQ. V was trimmed by 5 bases and J by 4 bases, leaving 17 bases between them. The CDR3 is 15 residues long. The CDR3 DNA sequence: TGTGCCAGCAGCCCATTCCAGAGCATAAGCACTGAAGCTTTCTTT. Translating it yields CASSPFQSISTEAFF.

The chain has TRBV29-1 and TRBJ1-2; TRBD1 is a possible D gene (5 bases). The V gene lost 5 bases and the J gene lost 8 bases, with 18 bases spanning the gap. Germline V CDR1 and CDR2: SQVTM, ANQGSEA. This CDR3 contains 13 residues. The CDR3 sequence: CSVPHPGTAGYTF. The CDR3 region has the DNA TGCAGCGTTCCACACCCCGGGACGGCAGGCTACACCTTC.

This chain links TRBV13 with TRBJ2-7; no reliable D call. The germline V gene encodes CDR1 PRHDT and CDR2 FYEKMQ (reference sequence). There are 12 residues in the CDR3. Between the trimmed V and J ends, which lost 1 base and 13 bases, there was a span of 14 bases. DNA for the CDR3: TGTGCCAGCAGCTTAGAGGGCCATCACGCTTACTTC. Its protein is CASSLEGHHAYF.

This chain links TRBV7-9 with TRBJ2-3; 7 bases line up with TRBD2. The trim removed 3 bases at V and 2 bases at J, leaving 5 bases unmatched. Germline-derived CDR1 and CDR2 are SEHNR and FQNEAQ (reference sequence). CDR3 size: 15 residues. CDR3: CASSFIAGDTDTQYF. CDR3 DNA: TGTGCCAGCAGCTTTATAGCGGGCGACACAGATACGCAGTATTTT. Full variable domain (remainder filled in from reference TRBV7-9 and TRBJ2-3): DTGVSQNPRHKITKRGQNVTFRCDPISEHNRLYWYRQTLGQGPEFLTYFQNEAQLEKSRLLSDRFSAERPKGSFSTLEIQRTEQGDSAMYLCASSFIAGDTDTQYFGPGTRLTVL.

The chain couples TRBV7-3 to TRBJ2-6; unclear D gene. Germline assignment: CDR1 SGHTA and CDR2 FQGTGA. This CDR3 is built from 15 residues. Trimming took off 5 bases at V and 0 bases at J, with 8 bases between the two ends. CDR3 DNA sequence: TGTGCCAGCAGCCCACAAATCTCTGGGGCCAACGTCCTGACTTTC. It is translated as CASSPQISGANVLTF.

V is TRBV7-9 and J is TRBJ1-1; D is ambiguous. This CDR3 spans 12 amino acids. V was shortened by 2 bases and J by 4 bases, with 5 bases between the two germline ends. The germline CDR1 and CDR2 sequences are SEHNR and FQNEAQ (reference sequence). The CDR3: CASSLSRTEAFF. For the CDR3, the DNA is TGTGCCAGCAGCTTATCCCGCACTGAAGCTTTCTTT.

J is TRBJ2-6 and V is TRBV6-1, with D hard to call. Trimming stripped 1 base from V and 0 bases from J, with 7 bases between. Germline V gene lookup returns CDR1 MNHNS and CDR2 SASEGT. The CDR3 is made up of 16 amino acids. The CDR3 here is CASSEGTGSGANVLTF. For the CDR3, the DNA is TGTGCCAGCAGTGAAGGTACGGGCTCTGGGGCCAACGTCCTGACTTTC.

The chain carries TRBV11-2 and TRBJ1-1; D unresolved. Germline V gives CDR1 SGHAT, CDR2 FQNNGV. The V gene lost 3 bases and the J gene lost 4 bases, with 12 bases spanning the gap. The CDR3 length is 14 residues. The CDR3 here is CASSLPGSATEAFF. The CDR3 DNA follows: TGTGCCAGCAGCTTGCCGGGAAGTGCCACTGAAGCTTTCTTT.

The chain recombines TRBV5-1 with TRBJ2-3, with TRBD2 matching over 8 bases. J gave up 4 bases and V 4 bases, and 5 bases lay outside the gene matches. Germline V gene sequence: CDR1 SGHRS, CDR2 YFSETQ. The CDR3 spans 14 residues. CDR3 DNA: TGCGCCAGCAGCCCCGGACTAGCCGCAGATACGCAGTATTTT. This gives the protein CASSPGLAADTQYF.

As for this clone: The junction differs from germline at one of its ends, possibly a read error. CDR3 amino acids: CASSYRQGAILYF. For the CDR3, the DNA is TGTGCCAGCAGTTACCGTCAGGGGGCGATTCTCTACTTC. The rearrangement links TRBV6-5 to TRBJ1-2; 8 bases fit TRBD1. The CDR3 consists of 13 residues. Germline V CDR1 and CDR2: MNHEY, SVGAGI.

This clone was found once. The genes are TRBV7-6 and TRBJ2-1; D perhaps matches TRBD2 (6 bases). Trimming shortened V by 1 base and J by 0 bases, and 16 bases separated the two germline ends. The germline V gene encodes CDR1 SGHVS and CDR2 FNYEAQ. The CDR3 contains 18 residues. The CDR3 coding sequence is TGTGCCAGCAGCTTAGAGTCGTCTTTGCGGGGCTCCTACAATGAGCAGTTCTTC. Translated, it gives CASSLESSLRGSYNEQFF.

The chain couples TRBV29-1 to TRBJ2-7; 9 nucleotides agree with TRBD1. The CDR3 sequence is 16 residues long. Trimming at V came to 5 bases and at J to 2 bases, leaving 13 bases not matched to a gene. Germline CDR1 and CDR2: SQVTM and ANQGSEA. CDR3 in amino acids: CSVQQQGAGFAYEQYF. CDR3 sequence (DNA): TGCAGCGTTCAACAACAGGGGGCCGGGTTTGCCTACGAGCAGTACTTC.

The chain is built from TRBV9 and TRBJ2-2; D is unresolved. The germline V gene has CDR1 SGDLS and CDR2 YYNGEE. V shed 0 bases and J shed 6 bases, with 6 bases lying between them. This CDR3 is 13 amino acids long. CDR3 region: CASSVGWAGELFF. The CDR3 DNA reads TGTGCCAGCAGCGTAGGTTGGGCCGGGGAGCTGTTTTTT.

The chain uses TRBV27 and TRBJ2-3, with a possible D match to TRBD2 (5 bases). Trimming removed 5 bases at V and 1 base at J, with 10 bases between. There are 14 residues in the CDR3. In germline, CDR1 is MNHEY, CDR2 SMNVEV (reference sequence). The CDR3 loop is CASSVGIRTDTQYF. As DNA, the CDR3 is TGTGCCAGCAGTGTCGGGATTCGCACAGATACGCAGTATTTT.

The V gene is TRBV5-1, the J gene TRBJ2-3; 7 bases match TRBD1. Per the germline V gene, CDR1 is SGHRS and CDR2 is YFSETQ. V shed 2 bases and J 1 base; nucleotides not matched to a gene: 4. The CDR3 spans 15 residues. The CDR3 is CASSLGDRGTDTQYF. CDR3 nucleotide sequence: TGCGCCAGCAGCTTAGGAGACAGGGGCACAGATACGCAGTATTTT.

This chain links TRBV5-1 with TRBJ2-3, with D unclear. The CDR3 is 15 amino acids. Per germline, CDR1 SGHRS and CDR2 YFSETQ. V lost 2 bases, J lost 4 bases, and 14 bases lay in between. The CDR3 region has the DNA TGCGCCAGCAGCTTCGGTTTCGGGCAGGCAGATACGCAGTATTTT. Amino acid sequence: CASSFGFGQADTQYF. Full variable domain (rest looked up from reference TRBV5-1 and TRBJ2-3): KAGVTQTPRYLIKTRGQQVTLSCSPISGHRSVSWYQQTPGQGLQFLFEYFSETQRNKGNFPGRFSGRQFSNSRSEMNVSTLELGDSALYLCASSFGFGQADTQYFGPGTRLTVL.

The gene calls are TRBV7-8 and TRBJ2-3; no reliable D call. V lost 8 bases to trimming and J lost 2 bases, with 17 bases between them. This CDR3 is 15 amino acids long. Germline V gene lookup returns CDR1 SGHVS and CDR2 FQNEAQ. The CDR3 reads CASEGPGSDTDTQYF. The DNA for the CDR3 is TGTGCCAGCGAAGGTCCTGGTTCGGACACAGATACGCAGTATTTT.

The J gene is TRBJ2-1, the V gene TRBV30; TRBD2 matches at 15 bases. CDR1 is GTSNPN and CDR2 is SVGIG in the germline V gene (reference sequence). This CDR3 comprises 21 residues. V was pared by 3 bases and J by 2 bases, with 17 bases of the junction left unmatched. The CDR3: CAWRRQGKGLAGGSPYNEQFF. The CDR3 nucleotides read TGTGCCTGGAGGAGGCAGGGGAAAGGACTAGCGGGAGGGTCACCCTACAATGAGCAGTTCTTC.

V gene TRBV5-1 combines with J gene TRBJ2-7; either TRBD1 or TRBD2 may supply D (5 bases each). This CDR3 comprises 15 residues. V dropped 4 bases and J dropped 2 bases, with 16 bases sitting between them. Per germline, CDR1 SGHRS and CDR2 YFSETQ. CDR3 region: CASSDNRDGAYEQYF. The CDR3 DNA reads as TGCGCCAGCAGCGACAACCGGGACGGAGCCTACGAGCAGTACTTC.

Points on this clone: The sample holds other DNA sequences that translate to the same CDR3. J is TRBJ2-7 and V is TRBV7-9; 9 bases are a match to TRBD2. Germline V gene lookup returns CDR1 SEHNR and CDR2 FQNEAQ (reference sequence). Trimming took 3 bases from V and 4 from J; bases not matched to a gene: 1. The CDR3 length is 13 residues. CDR3 sequence (DNA): TGTGCCAGCAGCTTGACTAGCGGTTACGAGCAGTACTTC. Amino acid sequence: CASSLTSGYEQYF.

The V call is TRBV29-1, the J call TRBJ2-5; D gene uncertain. Germline V gene sequence: CDR1 SQVTM, CDR2 ANQGSEA. V lost 3 bases to trimming and J lost 1 base, with 9 bases between them. The CDR3 has 13 residues. This CDR3 is CSVDRHSQETQYF. DNA for the CDR3: TGCAGCGTTGATAGGCACAGCCAAGAGACCCAGTACTTC.

CDR3 loop: CASSLAGRGLQETQYF. DNA of the CDR3: TGCGCCAGCAGCTTGGCTGGTAGGGGACTCCAAGAGACCCAGTACTTC. The V and J genes are TRBV5-1 and TRBJ2-5; the D gene is possibly TRBD2 (6 bases). Trimming took off 0 bases at V and 1 base at J, with 13 bases between the two ends. Germline lookup yields CDR1 SGHRS and CDR2 YFSETQ. CDR3 length: 16 amino acids.

This chain connects TRBV13 to TRBJ1-1, with no clear D. V was cut by 5 bases and J by 7 bases, with 17 bases left in between. The germline V gene encodes CDR1 PRHDT and CDR2 FYEKMQ (reference sequence). CDR3 length equals 14 residues. CDR3 in amino acids: CASSSSLRRIEAFF. The CDR3 DNA reads TGTGCCAGCAGCAGCTCCCTTCGCCGGATTGAAGCTTTCTTT.

This clone was seen a handful of times. The chain employs TRBV10-3 and TRBJ1-2; TRBD1 is a possible D gene (5 bases). The CDR3 spans 13 residues. Looked up from germline, CDR1 is ENHRY and CDR2 is SYGVKD. Deletions cut 10 bases from V and 2 bases from J, with 14 bases between. The CDR3 spells CATHRGENYGYTF. Written as DNA, the CDR3 is TGTGCCACCCATCGAGGGGAGAACTATGGCTACACCTTC.